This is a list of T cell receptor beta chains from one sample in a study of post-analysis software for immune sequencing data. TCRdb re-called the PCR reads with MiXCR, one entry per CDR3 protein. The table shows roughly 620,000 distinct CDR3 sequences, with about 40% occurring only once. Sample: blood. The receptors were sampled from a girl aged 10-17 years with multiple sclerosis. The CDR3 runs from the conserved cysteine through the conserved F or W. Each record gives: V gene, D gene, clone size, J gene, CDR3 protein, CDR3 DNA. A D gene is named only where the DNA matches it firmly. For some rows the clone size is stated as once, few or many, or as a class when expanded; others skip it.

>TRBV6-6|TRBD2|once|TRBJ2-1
CASRTPSGGSSYNEQFF
TGTGCCAGCAGAACTCCTAGCGGGGGGAGCTCCTACAATGAGCAGTTCTTC
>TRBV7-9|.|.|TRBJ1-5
CAAGSGNQPQHF
TGTGCGGCAGGGAGTGGCAATCAGCCCCAGCATTTT
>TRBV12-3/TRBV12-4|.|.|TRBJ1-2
CASGGLGYGYTF
TGTGCCAGTGGAGGGTTGGGCTATGGCTACACCTTC
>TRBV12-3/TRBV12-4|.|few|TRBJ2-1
CASTNAGRRGNEQFF
TGTGCCAGCACGAACGCGGGTCGGAGGGGCAATGAGCAGTTCTTC
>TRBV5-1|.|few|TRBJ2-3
CASSLTDSSTDTQYF
TGCGCCAGCAGCTTGACTGACAGTAGCACAGATACGCAGTATTTT
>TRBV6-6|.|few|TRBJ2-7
CASSSAGTDTYEQYF
TGTGCCAGCAGTTCGGCGGGGACGGATACCTACGAGCAGTACTTC
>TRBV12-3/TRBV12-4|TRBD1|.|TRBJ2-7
CASSATGGAGSYEQYF
TGTGCCAGCAGCGCGACAGGGGGCGCAGGATCCTACGAGCAGTACTTC
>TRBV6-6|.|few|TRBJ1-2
CASRLADPYGYTF
TGTGCCAGCAGACTAGCGGATCCCTATGGCTACACCTTC
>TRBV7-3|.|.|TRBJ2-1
CASSSRAAGSSYNEQFF
TGTGCCAGCAGCTCCCGGGCGGCGGGGAGCTCCTACAATGAGCAGTTCTTC
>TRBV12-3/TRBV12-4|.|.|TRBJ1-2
CASSAPGYGYTF
TGTGCCAGCAGTGCCCCCGGGTATGGCTACACCTTC
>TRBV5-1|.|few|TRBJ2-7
CASSLGTGTNEQYF
TGCGCCAGCAGCTTGGGTACAGGGACCAACGAGCAGTACTTC
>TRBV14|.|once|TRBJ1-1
CASSQEGRNTEAFF
TGTGCCAGCAGCCAAGAAGGGAGAAACACTGAAGCTTTCTTT
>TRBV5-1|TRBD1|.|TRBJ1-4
CASSPGQASEKLFF
TGCGCCAGCAGCCCGGGACAGGCGTCTGAAAAACTGTTTTTT
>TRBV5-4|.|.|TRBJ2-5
CASSGGTFDETQYF
TGTGCCAGCAGCGGGGGGACCTTTGATGAGACCCAGTACTTC
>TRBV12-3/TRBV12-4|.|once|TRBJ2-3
CASSFKSITDTQYF
TGTGCCAGCAGTTTTAAGTCGATCACAGATACGCAGTATTTT
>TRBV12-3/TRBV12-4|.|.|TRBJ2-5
CASRPGIWETQYF
TGTGCCAGCAGGCCGGGAATATGGGAGACCCAGTACTTC
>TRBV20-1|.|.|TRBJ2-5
CSAKVPRGGETQYF
TGCAGTGCGAAAGTCCCCCGAGGGGGGGAGACCCAGTACTTC
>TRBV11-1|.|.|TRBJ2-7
CASSSQGISYEQYF
TGTGCCAGCAGCAGCCAAGGGATCTCCTACGAGCAGTACTTC
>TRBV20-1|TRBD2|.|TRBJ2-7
CSARRGEGLHHEQYF
TGCAGTGCTAGACGTGGGGAGGGCCTTCACCACGAGCAGTACTTC
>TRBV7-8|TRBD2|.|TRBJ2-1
CASSTVTGGKNEQFF
TGTGCCAGCAGCACCGTGACGGGAGGGAAGAATGAGCAGTTCTTC
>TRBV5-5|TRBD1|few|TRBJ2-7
CASSAGQGASYEQYF
TGTGCCAGCAGCGCGGGACAGGGGGCCTCCTACGAGCAGTACTTC
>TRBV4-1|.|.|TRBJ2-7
CASSQRGVGDEQYF
TGCGCCAGCAGCCAACGCGGGGTTGGAGACGAGCAGTACTTC
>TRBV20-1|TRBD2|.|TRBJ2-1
CSAGGLAGGYNEQFF
TGCAGTGCTGGGGGACTAGCGGGAGGTTACAATGAGCAGTTCTTC
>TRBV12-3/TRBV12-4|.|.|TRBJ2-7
CASSLGTWEQYF
TGTGCCAGCAGTTTAGGAACGTGGGAGCAGTACTTC
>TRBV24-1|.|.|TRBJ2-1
CATSNGAGNEQFF
TGTGCCACCAGTAATGGGGCAGGCAATGAGCAGTTCTTC
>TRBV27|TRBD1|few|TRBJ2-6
CASSFSTTGTEVSGANVLTF
TGTGCCAGCAGTTTTTCGACAACCGGGACAGAGGTCTCTGGGGCCAACGTCCTGACTTTC
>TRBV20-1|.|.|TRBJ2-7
CSARDPTAVEQYF
TGCAGTGCTAGAGATCCTACTGCGGTCGAGCAGTACTTC
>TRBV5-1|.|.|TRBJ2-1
CASSGDGSSYNEQFF
TGCGCCAGCAGCGGGGACGGGAGCTCCTACAATGAGCAGTTCTTC
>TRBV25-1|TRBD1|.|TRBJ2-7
CASSEQGAIYEQYF
TGTGCCAGCAGTGAACAGGGGGCCATCTACGAGCAGTACTTC
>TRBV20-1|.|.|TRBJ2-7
CSAGQNAYEQYF
TGCAGTGCTGGGCAGAATGCCTACGAGCAGTACTTC
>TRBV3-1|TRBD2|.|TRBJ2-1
CASSRLAGGQNEQFF
TGTGCCAGCAGCCGACTAGCGGGGGGGCAAAATGAGCAGTTCTTC
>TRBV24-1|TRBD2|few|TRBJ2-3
CATSDVLAGSTDTQYF
TGTGCCACCAGTGACGTACTAGCGGGAAGTACAGATACGCAGTATTTT
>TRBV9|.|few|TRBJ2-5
CASSALSQGGETQYF
TGTGCCAGCAGCGCCCTCTCACAGGGGGGGGAGACCCAGTACTTC
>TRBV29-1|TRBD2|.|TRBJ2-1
CSVDGTSGRGYNEQFF
TGCAGCGTTGACGGGACTAGCGGGAGGGGATACAATGAGCAGTTCTTC
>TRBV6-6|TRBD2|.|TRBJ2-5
CASSYEGRENQETQYF
TGTGCCAGCAGTTACGAAGGGCGGGAGAATCAAGAGACCCAGTACTTC
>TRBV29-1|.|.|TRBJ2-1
CSVEVAYNEQFF
TGCAGCGTTGAGGTTGCCTACAATGAGCAGTTCTTC
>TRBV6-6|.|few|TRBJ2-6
CASSYSGTTGANVLTF
TGTGCCAGCAGTTACTCAGGGACAACTGGGGCCAACGTCCTGACTTTC
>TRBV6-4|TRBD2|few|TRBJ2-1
CASSEQRGAFNEQFF
TGTGCCAGCAGTGAGCAGCGGGGGGCCTTTAATGAGCAGTTCTTC
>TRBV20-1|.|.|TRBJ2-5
CSGVGGLQETQYF
TGCAGTGGCGTGGGAGGCCTCCAAGAGACCCAGTACTTC
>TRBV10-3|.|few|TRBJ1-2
CAIRSDGIYGYTF
TGTGCCATCAGGTCGGACGGAATCTATGGCTACACCTTC
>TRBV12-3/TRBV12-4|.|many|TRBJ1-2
CASTSSYGYYGYTF
TGTGCCAGCACCTCATCCTACGGTTACTATGGCTACACCTTC
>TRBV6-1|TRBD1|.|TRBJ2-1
CASTTRAPDRESYNEQFF
TGTGCCAGCACTACCCGCGCTCCGGACAGGGAATCCTACAATGAGCAGTTCTTC
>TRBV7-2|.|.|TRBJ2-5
CASSSWGGPSETQYF
TGTGCCAGCAGCTCCTGGGGGGGGCCTTCGGAGACCCAGTACTTC
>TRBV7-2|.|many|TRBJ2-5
CASSATKGQETQYF
TGTGCCAGCAGCGCTACGAAGGGCCAAGAGACCCAGTACTTC
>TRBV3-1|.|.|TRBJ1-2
CASSQGPVNYGYTF
TGCGCCAGCAGCCAAGGACCCGTAAACTATGGCTACACCTTC
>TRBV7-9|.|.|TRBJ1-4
CASSFWISPTNEKLFF
TGTGCCAGCAGCTTCTGGATTTCTCCAACTAATGAAAAACTGTTTTTT
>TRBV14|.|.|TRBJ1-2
CASSQTTGTPKSNYGYTF
TGTGCCAGCAGCCAAACCACCGGGACACCGAAATCTAACTATGGCTACACCTTC